The rows below give T cell receptor beta chains drawn from one sample of a study of T cell responses to AZD1222 COVID-19 vaccine. Clones were read by immunoSEQ multiplex PCR, and TCRdb kept only the in-frame ones, dropping some. The data show 150,000 to 200,000 clones, with 90% to 95% seen just once and 1.6% held by the top ten. The starting material was peripheral blood, obtained 28 days after the second AZD1222 dose. Every receptor here comes from an adult who received the AZD1222 COVID-19 vaccine. CDR3s include the opening cysteine and the closing phenylalanine or tryptophan. The D gene is left open where the match is weak. Not all rows give a size; the values are once, few, many and, for expanded clones, a class.

abundance: .
v_gene: TRBV11-2
j_gene: TRBJ2-7
d_gene: .
CDR3aa: CASSSGPDSSYEQYF
CDR3nt: TGTGCCAGCAGCTCCGGGCCAGATAGCTCCTACGAGCAGTACTTC

abundance: .
v_gene: TRBV7-9
j_gene: TRBJ1-4
d_gene: .
CDR3aa: CASSLDGGAEKLFF
CDR3nt: TGTGCCAGCAGCTTAGACGGAGGCGCAGAAAAACTGTTTTTT

abundance: .
v_gene: TRBV7-9
j_gene: TRBJ1-1
d_gene: .
CDR3aa: CASELQGGRTEAFF
CDR3nt: TGTGCCAGCGAGTTACAGGGAGGGCGCACTGAAGCTTTCTTT

abundance: .
v_gene: TRBV7-3
j_gene: TRBJ1-5
d_gene: .
CDR3aa: CASSLTGRSNQPQHF
CDR3nt: TGTGCCAGCAGCTTAACTGGGCGTAGCAATCAGCCCCAGCATTTT

abundance: .
v_gene: TRBV27
j_gene: TRBJ1-5
d_gene: .
CDR3aa: CASSLSSNQPQHF
CDR3nt: TGTGCCAGCAGTTTATCTAGCAATCAGCCCCAGCATTTT

abundance: .
v_gene: TRBV6-6
j_gene: TRBJ1-6
d_gene: TRBD1
CDR3aa: CASSSQGQVSPLHF
CDR3nt: TGTGCCAGCAGTTCGCAGGGACAGGTCTCACCCCTCCACTTT

abundance: .
v_gene: TRBV6-5
j_gene: TRBJ1-5
d_gene: TRBD1
CDR3aa: CASSTGGMGNQPQHF
CDR3nt: TGTGCCAGCAGTACAGGGGGCATGGGTAATCAGCCCCAGCATTTT

abundance: .
v_gene: TRBV7-9
j_gene: TRBJ2-1
d_gene: .
CDR3aa: CASSFAQNSYNEQFF
CDR3nt: TGTGCCAGCAGCTTTGCCCAGAACTCCTACAATGAGCAGTTCTTC

abundance: .
v_gene: TRBV4-3
j_gene: TRBJ2-7
d_gene: TRBD2
CDR3aa: CASSPAESGGNYEQYF
CDR3nt: TGCGCCAGCAGCCCTGCGGAGAGCGGGGGAAACTACGAGCAGTACTTC

abundance: .
v_gene: TRBV28
j_gene: TRBJ2-7
d_gene: TRBD2
CDR3aa: CASSFTILAGGHEQYF
CDR3nt: TGTGCCAGCAGTTTCACTATACTAGCGGGAGGCCACGAGCAGTACTTC

abundance: .
v_gene: TRBV27
j_gene: TRBJ1-2
d_gene: .
CDR3aa: CASSNGQGSGYTF
CDR3nt: TGTGCCAGCAGCAATGGGCAGGGGAGTGGCTACACCTTC

abundance: .
v_gene: TRBV7-9
j_gene: TRBJ1-6
d_gene: .
CDR3aa: CASSWGGRNSPLHF
CDR3nt: TGTGCCAGCAGCTGGGGGGGCCGTAATTCACCCCTCCACTTT

abundance: .
v_gene: TRBV6-5
j_gene: TRBJ2-1
d_gene: TRBD2
CDR3aa: CASRLSGVYNEQFF
CDR3nt: TGTGCCAGCAGGCTCAGCGGGGTCTACAATGAGCAGTTCTTC

abundance: once
v_gene: TRBV28
j_gene: TRBJ1-3
d_gene: .
CDR3aa: CASSPAGAGDSGNTIYF
CDR3nt: TGTGCCAGCAGCCCTGCAGGTGCGGGGGACTCTGGAAACACCATATATTTT

abundance: few
v_gene: TRBV27
j_gene: TRBJ1-5
d_gene: TRBD1
CDR3aa: CASRTGGQPQHF
CDR3nt: TGTGCCAGCAGGACAGGGGGCCAGCCCCAGCATTTT

abundance: once
v_gene: TRBV2
j_gene: TRBJ2-3
d_gene: .
CDR3aa: CASSDMGSPDTQYF
CDR3nt: TGTGCCAGCAGTGATATGGGATCCCCGGATACGCAGTATTTT

abundance: .
v_gene: TRBV19
j_gene: TRBJ1-5
d_gene: TRBD1
CDR3aa: CASSMETGGGQPQHF
CDR3nt: TGTGCCAGTAGTATGGAGACAGGGGGCGGACAGCCCCAGCATTTT

abundance: .
v_gene: TRBV9
j_gene: TRBJ2-6
d_gene: .
CDR3aa: CASSPTSHSGANVLTF
CDR3nt: TGTGCCAGCAGTCCGACATCCCACTCTGGGGCCAACGTCCTGACTTTC

abundance: .
v_gene: TRBV28
j_gene: TRBJ1-5
d_gene: .
CDR3aa: CASSFSGAQHF
CDR3nt: TGTGCCAGCAGTTTCAGTGGGGCCCAGCATTTT

abundance: once
v_gene: TRBV5-1
j_gene: TRBJ2-1
d_gene: .
CDR3aa: CASSLEEGNEQFF
CDR3nt: TGCGCCAGCAGCTTGGAGGAGGGGAATGAGCAGTTCTTC

abundance: .
v_gene: TRBV28
j_gene: TRBJ2-3
d_gene: TRBD2
CDR3aa: CASSSPSSGITDTQYF
CDR3nt: TGTGCCAGCAGTTCCCCTTCTAGCGGGATAACAGATACGCAGTATTTT

abundance: .
v_gene: TRBV4-1
j_gene: TRBJ1-4
d_gene: .
CDR3aa: CASSPQPGYPNVLFF
CDR3nt: TGCGCCAGCAGCCCCCAACCTGGGTATCCTAATGTTCTGTTTTTT

abundance: once
v_gene: TRBV24-1
j_gene: TRBJ2-3
d_gene: .
CDR3aa: CATSESPGTITSTDTQYF
CDR3nt: TGTGCCACCAGTGAATCCCCCGGGACGATCACTAGCACAGATACGCAGTATTTT

abundance: .
v_gene: TRBV21-1
j_gene: TRBJ2-1
d_gene: .
CDR3aa: CASSKGVTGSYNEQFF
CDR3nt: TGTGCCAGCAGCAAAGGGGTGACGGGCTCCTACAATGAGCAGTTCTTC

abundance: once
v_gene: TRBV2
j_gene: TRBJ2-5
d_gene: .
CDR3aa: CASSEHRTSQETQYF
CDR3nt: TGTGCCAGCAGTGAACACAGAACGTCACAAGAGACCCAGTACTTC

abundance: .
v_gene: TRBV6-2/TRBV6-3
j_gene: TRBJ2-2
d_gene: TRBD2
CDR3aa: CASSFTLAGVGGELFF
CDR3nt: TGTGCCAGCAGTTTCACACTAGCGGGGGTTGGCGGGGAGCTGTTTTTT

abundance: once
v_gene: TRBV6-2/TRBV6-3
j_gene: TRBJ1-1
d_gene: TRBD1
CDR3aa: CASSLTTGVTEAFF
CDR3nt: TGTGCCAGCAGTCTCACTACAGGGGTGACTGAAGCTTTCTTT

abundance: .
v_gene: TRBV7-6
j_gene: TRBJ1-4
d_gene: .
CDR3aa: CASSLRNRGGEKLFF
CDR3nt: TGTGCCAGCAGCTTAAGAAACCGGGGAGGGGAAAAACTGTTTTTT

abundance: .
v_gene: TRBV28
j_gene: TRBJ2-7
d_gene: .
CDR3aa: CASSFHRAGGSYEQYF
CDR3nt: TGTGCCAGCAGTTTCCACAGGGCAGGAGGCTCCTACGAGCAGTACTTC

abundance: .
v_gene: TRBV28
j_gene: TRBJ1-6
d_gene: .
CDR3aa: CASSFGALTPSYNSPLHF
CDR3nt: TGTGCCAGCAGCTTCGGGGCCCTTACCCCCTCCTATAATTCACCCCTCCACTTT

abundance: .
v_gene: TRBV9
j_gene: TRBJ2-1
d_gene: .
CDR3aa: CASSVGWGGRNEQFF
CDR3nt: TGTGCCAGCAGCGTAGGGTGGGGCGGTCGGAATGAGCAGTTCTTC

abundance: .
v_gene: TRBV7-8
j_gene: TRBJ1-1
d_gene: .
CDR3aa: CASSSHSFPLTEAFF
CDR3nt: TGTGCCAGCAGCTCACACAGTTTCCCCTTGACTGAAGCTTTCTTT

abundance: .
v_gene: TRBV19
j_gene: TRBJ1-6
d_gene: .
CDR3aa: CASSATARSPLHF
CDR3nt: TGTGCCAGTAGTGCTACAGCGAGGTCACCCCTCCACTTT

abundance: .
v_gene: TRBV28
j_gene: TRBJ2-1
d_gene: TRBD1
CDR3aa: CASSPRTPGQGVGEQFF
CDR3nt: TGTGCCAGCAGTCCCCGAACCCCGGGACAGGGTGTGGGAGAGCAGTTCTTC

abundance: .
v_gene: TRBV18
j_gene: TRBJ2-7
d_gene: TRBD2
CDR3aa: CASSPSGGASYEQYF
CDR3nt: TGTGCCAGCTCTCCTAGCGGGGGGGCTTCCTACGAGCAGTACTTC

abundance: .
v_gene: TRBV11-2
j_gene: TRBJ1-4
d_gene: .
CDR3aa: CASSIRGLGNEKLFF
CDR3nt: TGTGCCAGCAGCATCAGGGGTCTGGGTAATGAAAAACTGTTTTTT

abundance: .
v_gene: TRBV6-5
j_gene: TRBJ1-1
d_gene: TRBD1
CDR3aa: CASRPRTGATEAFF
CDR3nt: TGTGCCAGCAGGCCACGGACAGGGGCCACTGAAGCTTTCTTT

abundance: .
v_gene: TRBV7-6
j_gene: TRBJ2-2
d_gene: .
CDR3aa: CASSQPRGTNTGELFF
CDR3nt: TGTGCCAGCAGCCAACCTAGGGGAACCAACACCGGGGAGCTGTTTTTT

abundance: .
v_gene: TRBV11-2
j_gene: TRBJ1-2
d_gene: .
CDR3aa: CASSLVERRGFTF
CDR3nt: TGTGCCAGCAGCTTAGTTGAGCGGCGAGGCTTCACCTTC

abundance: .
v_gene: TRBV27
j_gene: TRBJ1-1
d_gene: .
CDR3aa: CASTSGPGLVAFF
CDR3nt: TGTGCCAGCACGTCCGGGCCTGGGCTGGTTGCTTTCTTT

abundance: .
v_gene: TRBV7-9
j_gene: TRBJ2-1
d_gene: .
CDR3aa: CASSLASTGSYNEQFF
CDR3nt: TGTGCCAGCAGCTTAGCCTCAACAGGGTCTTACAATGAGCAGTTCTTC

abundance: .
v_gene: TRBV19
j_gene: TRBJ1-5
d_gene: .
CDR3aa: CASSRGPTGFGNQPQHF
CDR3nt: TGTGCCAGTAGTAGGGGGCCGACGGGTTTCGGCAATCAGCCCCAGCATTTT

abundance: .
v_gene: TRBV19
j_gene: TRBJ2-2
d_gene: TRBD1
CDR3aa: CASTDLTGANTGELFF
CDR3nt: TGTGCCAGTACCGACCTTACAGGGGCGAACACCGGGGAGCTGTTTTTT

abundance: .
v_gene: TRBV12-3/TRBV12-4
j_gene: TRBJ2-1
d_gene: .
CDR3aa: CASSFDGNEQFF
CDR3nt: TGTGCCAGCAGTTTTGATGGAAATGAGCAGTTCTTC

abundance: .
v_gene: TRBV5-1
j_gene: TRBJ1-2
d_gene: TRBD1
CDR3aa: CASSADRAYGYTF
CDR3nt: TGCGCCAGCAGCGCGGACAGGGCCTATGGCTACACCTTC

abundance: .
v_gene: TRBV12-3/TRBV12-4
j_gene: TRBJ1-1
d_gene: .
CDR3aa: CASRFYPIQEAFF
CDR3nt: TGTGCCAGCAGGTTTTACCCAATCCAAGAAGCTTTCTTT